This entry lists 26 T cell receptor beta chains sequenced from one sample in a study of blood T cell repertoires in COVID-19. Assay: immunoSEQ multiplex PCR; the TCRdb copy retains only in-frame clones and omits some. The top ten hold roughly an eighth of the sample, which has around 34,000 clones, 75% to 85% seen once. Sequenced material: peripheral blood. Receptor source: a woman aged 65 to 85 with acute or convalescent COVID-19.

The chain uses TRBV20-1 and TRBJ2-5; D is possibly TRBD2 (7 bases). Germline lookup yields CDR1 DFQATT and CDR2 SNEGSKA (reference sequence). This CDR3 is 15 amino acids long. Deletions cut 3 bases from V and 2 bases from J, with 16 bases between. Here the CDR3 reads CSASLGGGPQETQYF. CDR3 DNA: TGCAGTGCTAGTCTCGGCGGGGGCCCACAAGAGACCCAGTACTTC.

This rearrangement joins TRBV7-2 to TRBJ1-3; TRBD1 is a possible D gene (6 bases). V dropped 1 base and J dropped 6 bases, with 7 bases sitting between them. Germline V lookup: CDR1 SGHTA, CDR2 FQGNSA. The CDR3 runs 13 residues. The CDR3 DNA reads as TGTGCCAGCAGCTTAGACAGGGTAAACACCATATATTTT. Its translation: CASSLDRVNTIYF.

This rearrangement joins TRBV4-1 to TRBJ2-3; 13 nucleotides match TRBD2. The CDR3 length is 18 residues. From germline, CDR1 is MGHRA and CDR2 YSYEKL. Germline trimming cut 0 bases from V and 7 bases from J; bases unmatched to any gene: 10. CDR3 sequence (DNA): TGCGCCAGCAGCCAAGATGGACTAGCGGGAGTCGGTATATATACGCAGTATTTT. Translating gives CASSQDGLAGVGIYTQYF.

The rearrangement joins TRBV9 to TRBJ2-5; 10 nucleotides align to TRBD2. Germline V gene lookup returns CDR1 SGDLS and CDR2 YYNGEE. The CDR3 consists of 17 residues. J was trimmed by 5 bases and V by 4 bases; bases with no gene match: 14. The CDR3 DNA reads TGTGCCAGCAGCAAGGCCGGACTAGCGGCGGGTGGGGAGACCCAGTACTTC. Translation: CASSKAGLAAGGETQYF.

The rearrangement links TRBV6-6 to TRBJ2-7; D not certain. The CDR3 consists of 12 residues. Germline V gene lookup returns CDR1 MNHNY and CDR2 SVGAGI (reference sequence). Between the trimmed V and J ends, which lost 6 bases and 2 bases, there was a span of 8 bases. CDR3 DNA sequence: TGTGCCAGCAGCTATTTGACCTACGAGCAGTACTTC. It encodes CASSYLTYEQYF.

V usage is TRBV19 and J usage is TRBJ2-1, with TRBD2 matching over 9 bases. Unmatched junction bases numbered 9, after V lost 7 bases and J lost 8 bases. There are 14 residues in the CDR3. Germline lookup yields CDR1 LNHDA and CDR2 SQIVND (reference sequence). This chain's CDR3 is CASKARGGAHEQFF. DNA for the CDR3: TGTGCCAGTAAGGCTCGCGGGGGGGCCCATGAGCAGTTCTTC.

This clone was counted between two and nine times. The chain joins TRBV7-6 to TRBJ2-2; D unresolved. The CDR3 runs to 13 residues. The V end was cut by 5 bases, the J end by 2 bases, with 6 bases between. Germline V CDR1 and CDR2: SGHVS, FNYEAQ. The CDR3 spells CASSPTNTGELFF. In DNA, the CDR3 is TGTGCCAGCAGCCCAACAAACACCGGGGAGCTGTTTTTT.

This sequence joins TRBV7-9 and TRBJ2-2; TRBD2 agrees at 13 bases. J gave up 1 base and V 7 bases, and 6 bases lay outside the gene matches. The CDR3 has 17 amino acids. CDR1 SEHNR and CDR2 FQNEAQ come from the germline V gene (reference sequence). The CDR3 region has the DNA TGTGCCAGCACCAGGACTAGCGGGGGCTGGAACACCGGGGAGCTGTTTTTT. Amino acid sequence: CASTRTSGGWNTGELFF.

The chain employs TRBV21-1 and TRBJ1-5; the D call TRBD1 from the table was never checked on the DNA. TRBV21-1 is a recognized pseudogene. This CDR3 comprises 17 residues. As DNA, the CDR3 is TGTGCCAGCAGCAAAGGTAAGGACAGGAGAAATTATCAGCCCCAGCATTTT. Protein: CASSKGKDRRNYQPQHF.

The chain couples TRBV4-2 to TRBJ2-1, with a weak D call TRBD2 (6 bases). This CDR3 is built from 13 residues. Germline V gene lookup returns CDR1 LGHNA and CDR2 YNFKEQ. Trimming stripped 5 bases from V and 8 bases from J, with 13 bases between. The CDR3 region is CASSNVGGDEQFF. The CDR3 region has the DNA TGTGCCAGCAGCAATGTGGGCGGGGATGAGCAGTTCTTC.

This chain joins TRBV14 and TRBJ1-6; tentatively, D is TRBD1 (5 bases). The V gene's germline CDR1 is SGHDN and CDR2 FVKESK. This CDR3 spans 15 amino acids. Trimming took 2 bases from V and 10 from J, leaving 15 bases between them. CDR3 sequence: CASSQSPQGGSPLHF. The DNA for the CDR3 is TGTGCCAGCAGCCAAAGTCCCCAGGGTGGATCACCCCTCCACTTT.

This chain joins TRBV15 and TRBJ2-2; 7 nucleotides align to TRBD2. Germline loops: CDR1 LNHNV, CDR2 YYDKDF (reference sequence). The trim removed 0 bases at V and 1 base at J, leaving 5 bases unmatched. The CDR3 has 17 residues. CDR3 nucleotide sequence: TGTGCCACCAGCAGAGATTTGGCTAGCGGGAACACCGGGGAGCTGTTTTTT. Encoded protein: CATSRDLASGNTGELFF. Filled out from reference TRBV15 and TRBJ2-2, the complete variable domain reads DAMVIQNPRYQVTQFGKPVTLSCSQTLNHNVMYWYQQKSSQAPKLLFHYYDKDFNNEADTPDNFQSRRPNTSFCFLDIRSPGLGDTAMYLCATSRDLASGNTGELFFGEGSRLTVL.

The CDR3 DNA follows: TGTGCCAGTAGTCCCGGACCGGGATATGGCTACACCTTC. Translated, it gives CASSPGPGYGYTF. The J gene is TRBJ1-2, the V gene TRBV19; the D is unclear. The V end lost 5 bases, the J end lost 5 bases, and 12 bases lay between the germline ends. The CDR3 extends over 13 amino acids. The germline CDR1 and CDR2 sequences are LNHDA and SQIVND (reference sequence).

The genes are TRBV5-1 and TRBJ2-1, with D maybe TRBD2 (6 bases). CDR1 and CDR2 from the germline V gene are SGHRS and YFSETQ. CDR3 length: 14 amino acids. The V end was cut by 0 bases, the J end by 8 bases, with 12 bases between. Written as DNA, the CDR3 is TGCGCCAGCAGCTTGGTTGGAGGGAAGGATGAGCAGTTCTTC. Protein: CASSLVGGKDEQFF.

The CDR3 protein is CASSPRSSFRAGNTIYF. The CDR3 coding sequence is TGCGCCAGCAGCCCCCGTAGCTCTTTTCGGGCTGGAAACACCATATATTTT. This chain uses TRBV5-1 with TRBJ1-3; D remains ambiguous. The V gene lost 4 bases and the J gene lost 2 bases, with 19 bases spanning the gap. The CDR3 extends over 17 amino acids. Germline lookup yields CDR1 SGHRS and CDR2 YFSETQ. The variable domain in full, with the rest retrieved from reference TRBV5-1 and TRBJ1-3, is KAGVTQTPRYLIKTRGQQVTLSCSPISGHRSVSWYQQTPGQGLQFLFEYFSETQRNKGNFPGRFSGRQFSNSRSEMNVSTLELGDSALYLCASSPRSSFRAGNTIYFGEGSWLTVV.

This clone was recorded only once. This chain uses TRBV28 with TRBJ1-4; D is perhaps TRBD1 (6 bases). Trimming took off 5 bases at V and 4 bases at J, with 8 bases between the two ends. The CDR3 extends over 13 amino acids. Per the germline V gene, CDR1 is MDHEN and CDR2 is SYDVKM. DNA for the CDR3: TGTGCCAGCAGTCGACAGGTTAATGAAAAACTGTTTTTT. It yields the protein CASSRQVNEKLFF.

The genes are TRBV27 and TRBJ2-1; 10 nucleotides line up with TRBD1. The V gene's germline CDR1 is MNHEY and CDR2 SMNVEV (reference sequence). Trimming removed 7 bases from V and 6 bases from J; junction bases left unmatched: 3. The CDR3 sequence is 13 residues long. The CDR3 nucleotides are TGTGCCAGCACCCGGACAGGGGGCAATGAGCAGTTCTTC. The encoded protein is CASTRTGGNEQFF.

The chain links TRBV6-5 to TRBJ1-2; 11 bases align to TRBD1. CDR3 length: 13 amino acids. Trimming cost V 4 bases and J 6 bases; bases outside gene matches: 1. Germline V lookup: CDR1 MNHEY, CDR2 SVGAGI. The DNA for the CDR3 is TGTGCCAGCAGTTCGGGACAGGGGGATGGCTACACCTTC. Residues: CASSSGQGDGYTF.

This clone was picked up one time. The chain uses TRBV14 and TRBJ2-1; the match to TRBD2 covers 11 bases. The CDR3 runs 17 residues. Germline loops: CDR1 SGHDN, CDR2 FVKESK. Losses at the gene ends were 1 base for V and 4 bases for J; bases not matched to a gene: 6. The CDR3 DNA follows: TGTGCCAGCAGCCAAGGTCTAGCGGGGGGCAGATACAATGAGCAGTTCTTC. Amino acid sequence: CASSQGLAGGRYNEQFF.

This clone was recorded a few times. The rearrangement links TRBV19 to TRBJ2-1, with TRBD1 matching 8 bases. Looked up from germline, CDR1 is LNHDA and CDR2 is SQIVND (reference sequence). The junction had 9 bases not matched to a gene; V was cut back by 7 bases and J by 4 bases. The CDR3 loop spans 15 amino acids. The CDR3 is CASTGQGGSYNEQFF. In nucleotides, the CDR3 is TGTGCCAGTACCGGACAGGGAGGATCTTACAATGAGCAGTTCTTC.

DNA for the CDR3: TGCGCCAGCAGCTTGTACGGTGACACCGGGGAGCTGTTTTTT. The encoded protein is CASSLYGDTGELFF. This chain links TRBV5-1 with TRBJ2-2, with D unresolved. Germline-derived CDR1 and CDR2 are SGHRS and YFSETQ. Trimming left V 1 base short and J 3 bases short, with 7 bases between. The CDR3 is 14 amino acids.

V gene TRBV2 combines with J gene TRBJ2-1; TRBD2 aligns across 9 bases. With V trimmed by 4 bases and J by 8 bases, 9 bases remained unmatched. Looked up from germline, CDR1 is SNHLY and CDR2 is FYNNEI. The CDR3 runs 15 residues. CDR3 DNA: TGTGCCAGCAGTGTGGTCGGACTAGCGATTGATGAGCAGTTCTTC. Translated: CASSVVGLAIDEQFF.

CDR3 protein: CASRSGTVNTEAFF. CDR3 DNA sequence: TGTGCCAGTAGATCCGGGACAGTGAACACTGAAGCTTTCTTT. This chain uses TRBV19 with TRBJ1-1, with 7 bases fitting TRBD1. Unmatched junction bases numbered 4, after V lost 6 bases and J lost 0 bases. The CDR3 contains 14 residues. CDR1 and CDR2 from the germline V gene are LNHDA and SQIVND (reference sequence).

V usage is TRBV18 and J usage is TRBJ1-1; 7 bases line up with TRBD1. J lost 4 bases, V lost 4 bases, and 3 bases had no gene match. This CDR3 has 13 residues. From germline, CDR1 is KGHSH and CDR2 LQKENI. CDR3 bases: TGTGCCAGCTCACTAGAGGGGGCCACTGAAGCTTTCTTT. Protein: CASSLEGATEAFF.

A remark on this clone: The sample carries other DNA sequences with the same CDR3. The chain is built from TRBV11-3 and TRBJ1-1; maybe TRBD1 (6 bases). Trimming removed 4 bases from V and 1 base from J, with 7 bases in between. CDR1 and CDR2 from the germline V gene are SGHNT and YENEEA. This CDR3 is 13 amino acids long. The CDR3 DNA follows: TGTGCCAGCAGCTCACAGGGGAACACTGAAGCTTTCTTT. Its protein is CASSSQGNTEAFF.

The chain couples TRBV2 to TRBJ1-5, with 8 bases aligning to TRBD1. The CDR3 runs 14 residues. The V gene end was trimmed by 6 bases and the J gene end by 6 bases; junction bases not matched to a gene: 7. Germline V lookup: CDR1 SNHLY, CDR2 FYNNEI. The DNA for the CDR3 is TGTGCCAGCAGGGAGACAGGGGCGGCTCAGCCCCAGCATTTT. Translating gives CASRETGAAQPQHF.